The following is a TCR beta chain sequence with its context. There are 14 residues in the CDR3. V shed 5 bases and J shed 0 bases, with 10 bases lying between them. The germline V gene encodes CDR1 SGHAT and CDR2 FQNNGV. The source of the sample is a study of shared clonotypes between healthy human individuals. Replicate PCRs run on unsorted PBMC used around 330 ng DNA, which was about 30,000 T cell genomes. TCRdb keeps only in-frame clones here, not all; method: immunoSEQ multiplex PCR. This table has 550,000 to 600,000 clones, around 80% appearing once. This clonotype was sampled from a woman between 40 and 50 years old in good health. Some clones in this sample may be carry-over from other donors' samples. J is TRBJ1-2 and V is TRBV11-2; D gene ambiguous. Sequenced: PBMCs. The CDR3 bases are TGTGCCAGCAGCCGTCGGACGTCTAACTATGGCTACACCTTC. Translation: CASSRRTSNYGYTF.